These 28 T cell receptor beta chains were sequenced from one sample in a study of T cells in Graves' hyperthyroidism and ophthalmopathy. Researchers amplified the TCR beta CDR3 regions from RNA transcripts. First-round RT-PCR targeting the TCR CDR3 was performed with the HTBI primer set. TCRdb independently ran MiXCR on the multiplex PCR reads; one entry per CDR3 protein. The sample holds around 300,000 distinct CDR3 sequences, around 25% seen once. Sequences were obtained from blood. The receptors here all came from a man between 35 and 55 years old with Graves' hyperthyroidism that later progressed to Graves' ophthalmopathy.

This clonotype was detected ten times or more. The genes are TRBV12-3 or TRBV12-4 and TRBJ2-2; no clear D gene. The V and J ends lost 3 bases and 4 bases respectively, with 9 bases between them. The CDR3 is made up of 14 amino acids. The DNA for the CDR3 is TGTGCCAGCAGTTTTTTGGATTTCACCGGGGAGCTGTTTTTT. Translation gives CASSFLDFTGELFF.

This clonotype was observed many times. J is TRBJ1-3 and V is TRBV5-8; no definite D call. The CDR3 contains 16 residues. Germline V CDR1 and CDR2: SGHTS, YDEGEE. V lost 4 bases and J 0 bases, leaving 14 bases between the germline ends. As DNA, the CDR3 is TGTGCCAGCAGCCCCTCGATGGGAGACTCTGGAAACACCATATATTTT. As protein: CASSPSMGDSGNTIYF.

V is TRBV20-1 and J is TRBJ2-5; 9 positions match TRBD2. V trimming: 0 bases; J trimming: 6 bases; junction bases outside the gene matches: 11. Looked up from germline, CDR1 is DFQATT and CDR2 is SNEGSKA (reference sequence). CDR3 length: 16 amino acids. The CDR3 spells CSARDKPSGAKQTQYF. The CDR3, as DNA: TGCAGTGCTAGAGATAAGCCTAGCGGGGCCAAGCAGACCCAGTACTTC.

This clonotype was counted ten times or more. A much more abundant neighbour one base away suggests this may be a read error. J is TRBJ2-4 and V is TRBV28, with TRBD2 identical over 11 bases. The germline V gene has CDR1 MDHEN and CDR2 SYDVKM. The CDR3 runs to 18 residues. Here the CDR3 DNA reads TGTGCCAGCAGTTTCGTCCCACTAGCGGGAGTAGGCAAAAACACTCAGTACTTC. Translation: CASSFVPLAGVGKNTQYF.

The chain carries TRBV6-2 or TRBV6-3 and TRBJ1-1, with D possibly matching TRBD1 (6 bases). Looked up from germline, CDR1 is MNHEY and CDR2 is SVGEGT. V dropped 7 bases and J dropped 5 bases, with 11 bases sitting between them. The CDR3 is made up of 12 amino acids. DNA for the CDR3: TGTGCCAGCAACCTAAGGGGGACTGAAGCTTTCTTT. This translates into CASNLRGTEAFF.

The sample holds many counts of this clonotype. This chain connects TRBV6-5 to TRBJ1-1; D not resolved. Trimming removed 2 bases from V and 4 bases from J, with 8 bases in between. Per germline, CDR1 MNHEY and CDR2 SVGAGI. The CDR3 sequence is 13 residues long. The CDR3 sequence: CASSYVRGTEAFF. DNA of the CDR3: TGTGCCAGCAGTTACGTACGAGGCACTGAAGCTTTCTTT.

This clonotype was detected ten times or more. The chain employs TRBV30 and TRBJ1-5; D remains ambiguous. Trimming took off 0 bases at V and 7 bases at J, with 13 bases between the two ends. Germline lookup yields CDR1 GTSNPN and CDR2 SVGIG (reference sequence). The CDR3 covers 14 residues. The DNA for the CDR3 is TGTGCCTGGAGTGTATCGTTCGGGCAACAGCCCCAGCATTTT. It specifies CAWSVSFGQQPQHF.

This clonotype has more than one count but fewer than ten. CDR3 amino acids: CASSRDVSRNSPLHF. CDR3 nucleotide sequence: TGTGCCAGCAGCCGGGACGTCAGCAGGAATTCACCCCTCCACTTT. The J gene is TRBJ1-6, the V gene TRBV11-3; tentative D call: TRBD1 (5 bases). The CDR3 sequence is 15 residues long. Trimming took off 5 bases at V and 7 bases at J, with 15 bases between the two ends. Germline V gene data show CDR1 as SGHNT and CDR2 as YENEEA.

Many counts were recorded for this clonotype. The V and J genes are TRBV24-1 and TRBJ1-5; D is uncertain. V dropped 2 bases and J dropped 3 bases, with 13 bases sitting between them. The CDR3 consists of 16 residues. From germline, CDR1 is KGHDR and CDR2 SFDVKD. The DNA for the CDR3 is TGTGCCACCAGTGATTCCCTTGGGAGTGCCAATCAGCCCCAGCATTTT. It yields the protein CATSDSLGSANQPQHF.

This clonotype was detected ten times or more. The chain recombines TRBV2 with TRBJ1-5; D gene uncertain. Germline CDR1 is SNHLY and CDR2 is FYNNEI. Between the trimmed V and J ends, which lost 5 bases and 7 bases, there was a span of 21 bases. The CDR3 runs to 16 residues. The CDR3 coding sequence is TGTGCCAGCAGTCCCTGGAGAGGGAATGTAGTCCAGCCCCAGCATTTT. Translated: CASSPWRGNVVQPQHF.

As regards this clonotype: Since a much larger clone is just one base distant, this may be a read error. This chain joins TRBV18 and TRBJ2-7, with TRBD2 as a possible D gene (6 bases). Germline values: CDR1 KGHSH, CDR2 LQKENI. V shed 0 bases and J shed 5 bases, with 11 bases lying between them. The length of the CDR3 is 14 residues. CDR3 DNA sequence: TGTGCCAGCTCACCACCCGCGGGACCCCACGAGCAGTACTTC. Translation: CASSPPAGPHEQYF.

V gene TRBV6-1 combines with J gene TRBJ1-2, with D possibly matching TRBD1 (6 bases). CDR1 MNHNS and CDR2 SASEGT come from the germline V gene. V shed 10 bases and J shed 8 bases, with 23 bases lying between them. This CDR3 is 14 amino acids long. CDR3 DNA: TGTGCCACGGACCCCAGTGGGGCAGGGGCCGGCTACACCTTC. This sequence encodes CATDPSGAGAGYTF.

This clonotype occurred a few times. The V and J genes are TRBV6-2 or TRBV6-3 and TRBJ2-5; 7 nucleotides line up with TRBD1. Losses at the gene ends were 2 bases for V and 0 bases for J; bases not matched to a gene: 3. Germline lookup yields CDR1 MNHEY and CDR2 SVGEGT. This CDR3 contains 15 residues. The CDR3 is CASSYLGQYQETQYF. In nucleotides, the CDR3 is TGTGCCAGCAGTTACCTGGGACAGTACCAAGAGACCCAGTACTTC.

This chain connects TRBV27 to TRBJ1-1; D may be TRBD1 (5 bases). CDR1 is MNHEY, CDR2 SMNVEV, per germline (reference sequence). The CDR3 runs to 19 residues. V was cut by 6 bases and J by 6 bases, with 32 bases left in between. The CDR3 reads CASRLKGLIDQLRHSEAFF. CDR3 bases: TGTGCCAGCAGATTAAAGGGGCTGATTGACCAATTACGCCACTCTGAAGCTTTCTTT.

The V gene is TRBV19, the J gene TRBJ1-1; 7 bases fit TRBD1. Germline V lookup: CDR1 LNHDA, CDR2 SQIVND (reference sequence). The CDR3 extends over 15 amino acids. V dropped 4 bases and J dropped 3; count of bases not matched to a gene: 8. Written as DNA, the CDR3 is TGTGCCAGTAGTACCCCACGGACAGGCCACACTGAAGCTTTCTTT. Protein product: CASSTPRTGHTEAFF.

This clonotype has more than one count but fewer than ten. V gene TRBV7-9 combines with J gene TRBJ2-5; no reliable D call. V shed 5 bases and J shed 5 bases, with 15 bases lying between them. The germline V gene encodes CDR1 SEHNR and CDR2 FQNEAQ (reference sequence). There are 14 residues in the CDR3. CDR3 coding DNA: TGTGCCAGCAGCCCCTACTTGTCCGGGGAGACCCAGTACTTC. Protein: CASSPYLSGETQYF. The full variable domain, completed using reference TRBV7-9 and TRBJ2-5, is DTGVSQNPRHKITKRGQNVTFRCDPISEHNRLYWYRQTLGQGPEFLTYFQNEAQLEKSRLLSDRFSAERPKGSFSTLEIQRTEQGDSAMYLCASSPYLSGETQYFGPGTRLLVL.

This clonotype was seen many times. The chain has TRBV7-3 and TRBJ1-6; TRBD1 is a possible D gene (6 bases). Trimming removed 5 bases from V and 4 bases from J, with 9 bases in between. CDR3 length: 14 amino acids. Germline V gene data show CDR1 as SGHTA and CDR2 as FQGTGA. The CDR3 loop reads CASSKGQYNSPLHF. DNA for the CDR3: TGTGCCAGCAGCAAAGGACAGTATAATTCACCCCTCCACTTT. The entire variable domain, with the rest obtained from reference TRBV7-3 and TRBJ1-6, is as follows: GAGVSQTPSNKVTEKGKYVELRCDPISGHTALYWYRQSLGQGPEFLIYFQGTGAADDSGLPNDRFFAVRPEGSVSTLKIQRTERGDSAVYLCASSKGQYNSPLHFGNGTRLTVT.

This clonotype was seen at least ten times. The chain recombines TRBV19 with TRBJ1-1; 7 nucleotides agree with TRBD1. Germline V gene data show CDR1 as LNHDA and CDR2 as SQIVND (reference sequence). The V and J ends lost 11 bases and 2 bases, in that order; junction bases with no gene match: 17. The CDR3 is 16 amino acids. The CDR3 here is CAVKSARDRGNTEAFF. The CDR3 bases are TGTGCCGTTAAATCCGCCCGGGACAGAGGTAACACTGAAGCTTTCTTT.

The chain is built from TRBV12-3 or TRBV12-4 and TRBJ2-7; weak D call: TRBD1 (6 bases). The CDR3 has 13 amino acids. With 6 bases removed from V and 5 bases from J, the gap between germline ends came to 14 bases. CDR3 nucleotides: TGTGCCAGCAGAAGCGGACAGTGGAACGAGCAGTACTTC. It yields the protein CASRSGQWNEQYF.

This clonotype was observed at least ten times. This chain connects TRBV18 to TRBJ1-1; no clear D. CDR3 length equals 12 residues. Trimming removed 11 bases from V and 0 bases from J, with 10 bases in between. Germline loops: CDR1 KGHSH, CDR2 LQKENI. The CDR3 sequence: CASGQVNTEAFF. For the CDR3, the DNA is TGTGCCTCCGGGCAGGTGAACACTGAAGCTTTCTTT.

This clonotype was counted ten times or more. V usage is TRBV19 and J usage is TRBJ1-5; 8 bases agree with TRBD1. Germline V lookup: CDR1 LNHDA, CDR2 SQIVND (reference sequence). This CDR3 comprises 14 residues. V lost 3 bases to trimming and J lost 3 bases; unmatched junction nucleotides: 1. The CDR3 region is CASSIRGLNQPQHF. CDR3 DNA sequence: TGTGCCAGTAGTATCAGGGGGCTCAATCAGCCCCAGCATTTT. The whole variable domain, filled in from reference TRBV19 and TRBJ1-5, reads DGGITQSPKYLFRKEGQNVTLSCEQNLNHDAMYWYRQDPGQGLRLIYYSQIVNDFQKGDIAEGYSVSREKKESFPLTVTSAQKNPTAFYLCASSIRGLNQPQHFGDGTRLSIL.

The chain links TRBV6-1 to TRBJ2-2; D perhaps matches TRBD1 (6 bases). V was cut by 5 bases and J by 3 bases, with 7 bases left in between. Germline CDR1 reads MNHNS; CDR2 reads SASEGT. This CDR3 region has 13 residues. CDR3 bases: TGTGCCAGCAGTCGGACAGACACCGGGGAGCTGTTTTTT. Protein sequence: CASSRTDTGELFF.

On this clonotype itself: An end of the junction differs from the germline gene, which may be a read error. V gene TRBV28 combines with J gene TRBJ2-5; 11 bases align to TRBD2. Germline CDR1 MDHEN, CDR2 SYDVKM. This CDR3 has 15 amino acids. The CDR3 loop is CTSSLSSGGQETQYF. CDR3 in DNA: TGTACCAGCAGTTTATCTAGCGGGGGGCAAGAGACCCAGTACTTC. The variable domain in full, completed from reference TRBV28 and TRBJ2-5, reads DVKVTQSSRYLVKRTGEKVFLECVQDMDHENMFWYRQDPGLGLRLIYFSYDVKMKEKGDIPEGYSVSREKKERFSLILESASTNQTSMYLCTSSLSSGGQETQYFGPGTRLLVL.

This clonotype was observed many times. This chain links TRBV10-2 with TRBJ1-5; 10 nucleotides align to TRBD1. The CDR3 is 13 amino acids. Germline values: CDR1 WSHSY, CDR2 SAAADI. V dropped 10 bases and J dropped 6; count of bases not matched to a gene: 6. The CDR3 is CATGDRGFQPQHF. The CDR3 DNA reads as TGCGCCACCGGGGACAGGGGATTTCAGCCCCAGCATTTT.

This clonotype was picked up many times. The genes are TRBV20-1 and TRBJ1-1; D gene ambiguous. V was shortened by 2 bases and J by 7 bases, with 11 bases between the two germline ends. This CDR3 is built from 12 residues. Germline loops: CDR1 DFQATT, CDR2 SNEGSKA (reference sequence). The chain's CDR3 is CSARSGYGEAFF. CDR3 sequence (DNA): TGCAGTGCTAGATCCGGGTACGGTGAAGCTTTCTTT.

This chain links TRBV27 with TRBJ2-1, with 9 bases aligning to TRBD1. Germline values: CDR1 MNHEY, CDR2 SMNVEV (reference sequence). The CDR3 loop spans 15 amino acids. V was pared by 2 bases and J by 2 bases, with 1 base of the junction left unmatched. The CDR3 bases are TGTGCCAGCAGTTTACGACAGGGGGCCTACAATGAGCAGTTCTTC. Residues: CASSLRQGAYNEQFF.

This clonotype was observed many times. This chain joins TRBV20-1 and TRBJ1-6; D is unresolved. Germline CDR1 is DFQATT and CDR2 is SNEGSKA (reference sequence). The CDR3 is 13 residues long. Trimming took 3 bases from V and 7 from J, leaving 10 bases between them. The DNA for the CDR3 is TGCAGTGCTAGGGGCGCTAACAATTCACCCCTCCACTTT. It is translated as CSARGANNSPLHF.

This CDR3 reads CASSLGGALWNIQYF. CDR3 nucleotides: TGTGCCAGCAGTTTAGGTGGGGCCCTATGGAACATTCAGTACTTC. This chain uses TRBV27 with TRBJ2-4; tentative D call: TRBD1 (5 bases). This CDR3 has 15 residues. Germline V gives CDR1 MNHEY, CDR2 SMNVEV (reference sequence). V lost 2 bases to trimming and J lost 7 bases, with 15 bases between them.